This TCR beta chain was recovered during a study of OX40 agonist ivuxolimab in advanced cancers. Study overall: Recorded diagnoses for dose-escalation patients were hepatocellular carcinoma, melanoma, renal cell or head and neck cancer. Points from the study as a whole: Researchers report that CD8+ T cells had, on average, more expanded clones than CD4+.

Germline lookup yields CDR1 MDHEN and CDR2 SYDVKM. The CDR3 is 15 residues long. The V gene lost 4 bases and the J gene lost 6 bases, with 18 bases spanning the gap. The protocol was immunoSEQ multiplex PCR, while the TCRdb copy is restricted to in-frame clones and leaves out a portion. The sample records some 4,900 clones, 60% to 75% being singletons. This clone was counted between two and nine times. Its matching antigen is unknown. The sequencing here drew on CD4+ or CD8+ T cells sorted from blood, taken in a trial of the OX40 agonist ivuxolimab. The genes are TRBV28 and TRBJ1-2; possible D gene TRBD1, 6 bases. The sequence came from an adult with an advanced solid tumor such as melanoma, head and neck, liver or kidney cancer. DNA of the CDR3: TGTGCCAGCAGTTCCGACAGGACCTGGCTAGATGGCTACACCTTC. It encodes CASSSDRTWLDGYTF.